The next 18 T cell receptor beta chains were all read from a single sample in a study of blood T cell repertoires in COVID-19. TCRdb's copy holds only in-frame clones and misses some; the assay was immunoSEQ multiplex PCR. The table has about 130,000 clones, around 88% seen once. Input material: peripheral blood. These receptors came from a man between 50 and 59 years old with acute or convalescent COVID-19.

The chain couples TRBV9 to TRBJ2-7, with D tentatively TRBD2 (5 bases). V dropped 5 bases and J dropped 0 bases, with 15 bases sitting between them. This CDR3 has 15 residues. Germline V gene lookup returns CDR1 SGDLS and CDR2 YYNGEE. The CDR3 region has the DNA TGTGCCAGCAGTCTCAGGTTTGGGAGCTCCTACGAGCAGTACTTC. It is translated as CASSLRFGSSYEQYF.

Worth noting for this clone: At one of its ends the junction is not consistent with the germline gene, which may arise from a read error. The chain uses TRBV12-3 or TRBV12-4 and TRBJ1-1; 12 nucleotides agree with TRBD1. This CDR3 spans 13 amino acids. CDR3 region: CVSSPSRDRGPLF. Here the CDR3 DNA reads TGTGTCAGCAGTCCGAGTAGGGACAGGGGGCCCCTCTTT.

J is TRBJ1-2 and V is TRBV11-2; 7 bases are shared with TRBD1. Germline V lookup: CDR1 SGHAT, CDR2 FQNNGV. There are 18 residues in the CDR3. The V and J ends lost 1 base and 0 bases, in that order; junction bases with no gene match: 11. The CDR3 loop is CASSLGTRTGGTNYGYTF. The CDR3 region has the DNA TGTGCCAGCAGCTTAGGGACGAGGACAGGCGGGACTAACTATGGCTACACCTTC.

V gene TRBV5-1 combines with J gene TRBJ1-2; possibly TRBD1 for D (5 bases). V was trimmed by 3 bases and J by 6 bases, leaving 12 bases between them. The CDR3 runs 13 residues. CDR1 and CDR2 (germline): SGHRS, YFSETQ. CDR3 coding DNA: TGCGCCAGCAGCTCTCAGGGTCTGGATGGCTACACCTTC. Protein product: CASSSQGLDGYTF.

The chain links TRBV18 to TRBJ1-6; no firm D call. Germline lookup yields CDR1 KGHSH and CDR2 LQKENI. The CDR3 is 12 amino acids. Trimming shortened V by 6 bases and J by 16 bases, and 16 bases separated the two germline ends. Here the CDR3 DNA reads TGTGCCAGCTCCCCATCGACCCCCGGGCTCCACTTT. Translating gives CASSPSTPGLHF.

This sequence joins TRBV7-9 and TRBJ1-1; possible D gene TRBD1, 5 bases. CDR1 is SEHNR, CDR2 FQNEAQ, per germline (reference sequence). This CDR3 is built from 15 residues. Trimming left V 5 bases short and J 5 bases short, with 18 bases between. The chain's CDR3 is CASSRRQGWETEAFF. The CDR3 DNA reads as TGTGCCAGCAGCCGTAGGCAGGGTTGGGAAACTGAAGCTTTCTTT.

This clone was seen only once. The chain carries TRBV7-2 and TRBJ1-2; tentative D call: TRBD1 (5 bases). Germline CDR1 and CDR2: SGHTA and FQGNSA. This CDR3 contains 14 residues. V was clipped by 2 bases and J by 2 bases, with 9 bases between them. CDR3 protein: CASSLMAGNYGYTF. CDR3 nucleotides: TGTGCCAGCAGCTTAATGGCAGGGAACTATGGCTACACCTTC.

This clone was seen only a few times. This chain connects TRBV4-1 to TRBJ1-2, with 7 nucleotides matching TRBD1. Germline-derived CDR1 and CDR2 are MGHRA and YSYEKL. There are 15 residues in the CDR3. V lost 4 bases to trimming and J lost 3 bases; unmatched junction nucleotides: 8. CDR3 DNA: TGCGCCAGCAGCCTACTACCCAGGGGGGACTATGGCTACACCTTC. Its translation: CASSLLPRGDYGYTF.

V gene TRBV5-4 combines with J gene TRBJ1-1, with unresolved D. Per the germline V gene, CDR1 is SGHNT and CDR2 is YYREEE (reference sequence). The CDR3 extends over 12 amino acids. V lost 2 bases and J lost 4, with 6 bases in between. CDR3 DNA: TGTGCCAGCAGCTTTAGACTCACTGAAGCTTTCTTT. Its protein product is CASSFRLTEAFF.

The chain carries TRBV4-1 and TRBJ1-4; D not resolved. The CDR3 runs to 17 residues. Germline-derived CDR1 and CDR2 are MGHRA and YSYEKL. With 1 base removed from V and 8 bases from J, the gap between germline ends came to 20 bases. CDR3 in DNA: TGCGCCAGCAGCCAAGCTGAGGGCCTACTAACCAACGAAAAACTGTTTTTT. Its translation is CASSQAEGLLTNEKLFF.

V is TRBV2 and J is TRBJ1-1; possible D gene TRBD1, 6 bases. Per germline, CDR1 SNHLY and CDR2 FYNNEI. V was clipped by 8 bases and J by 4 bases, with 17 bases between them. This CDR3 contains 14 residues. Here the CDR3 reads CASGEQGVRTEAFF. Here the CDR3 DNA reads TGTGCCAGCGGAGAACAGGGCGTCCGCACTGAAGCTTTCTTT.

The chain joins TRBV2 to TRBJ1-1; possible D gene TRBD1, 6 bases. The CDR3 has 14 residues. Germline CDR1 reads SNHLY; CDR2 reads FYNNEI. Trimming took 4 bases from V and 7 from J, leaving 16 bases between them. DNA for the CDR3: TGTGCCAGCAGTGTTCGGGGGGGCAACCTTGAAGCTTTCTTT. This translates into CASSVRGGNLEAFF.

The V and J genes are TRBV5-1 and TRBJ2-5; 12 positions agree with TRBD2. CDR3 size: 16 residues. Germline values: CDR1 SGHRS, CDR2 YFSETQ. V dropped 4 bases and J dropped 2; count of bases not matched to a gene: 6. CDR3 nucleotide sequence: TGCGCCAGCAGCGCCACTAGCGGGGGGCATCAAGAGACCCAGTACTTC. It is translated as CASSATSGGHQETQYF.

The rearrangement uses TRBV5-1 and TRBJ2-1, with 9 nucleotides matching TRBD2. This CDR3 spans 13 amino acids. The germline V gene encodes CDR1 SGHRS and CDR2 YFSETQ. Trimming removed 6 bases from V and 9 bases from J; junction bases left unmatched: 7. The CDR3 nucleotides read TGCGCCAGCAAAGCGGGAGGCACCCGTGAGCAGTTCTTC. Translated: CASKAGGTREQFF.

This rearrangement joins TRBV5-1 to TRBJ1-2; 9 nucleotides align to TRBD1. Trimming took 6 bases from V and 9 from J; bases not matched to a gene: 12. Per the germline V gene, CDR1 is SGHRS and CDR2 is YFSETQ. The CDR3 spans 14 residues. CDR3 DNA: TGCGCCAGCACCCTATTCACAGGGGGCGAAAGCTACACCTTC. It codes for CASTLFTGGESYTF.

This clone was seen more than once but under ten times. The rearrangement joins TRBV6-5 to TRBJ1-5; TRBD1 matches at 7 bases. V lost 5 bases to trimming and J lost 7 bases; unmatched junction nucleotides: 5. CDR1 is MNHEY, CDR2 SVGAGI, per germline. This CDR3 spans 13 amino acids. CDR3 DNA: TGTGCCAGCAGTACAGGGGATGCCCAGCCCCAGCATTTT. The encoded protein is CASSTGDAQPQHF.

V and J are TRBV5-1 and TRBJ1-5; 11 positions agree with TRBD1. This CDR3 has 16 residues. V trimming: 4 bases; J trimming: 7 bases; junction bases outside the gene matches: 10. The germline V gene encodes CDR1 SGHRS and CDR2 YFSETQ. The CDR3 DNA reads as TGCGCCAGCAGCCGGGAGGGGACAGGGGGAGGACAGCCCCAGCATTTT. This encodes CASSREGTGGGQPQHF. Combining the CDR3 with reference TRBV5-1 and TRBJ1-5 gives the whole variable domain KAGVTQTPRYLIKTRGQQVTLSCSPISGHRSVSWYQQTPGQGLQFLFEYFSETQRNKGNFPGRFSGRQFSNSRSEMNVSTLELGDSALYLCASSREGTGGGQPQHFGDGTRLSIL.

The chain employs TRBV18 and TRBJ2-7, with 9 nucleotides matching TRBD1. The CDR3 spans 14 residues. V lost 6 bases and J lost 5; bases outside the gene matches: 8. Germline V lookup: CDR1 KGHSH, CDR2 LQKENI. CDR3 amino acids: CASSQSRTGDEQYF. The CDR3 nucleotides are TGTGCCAGCTCTCAGAGCCGGACAGGGGACGAGCAGTACTTC.